The TCR beta chain described here comes from a study of Ad26.COV2.S vaccination and SARS-CoV-2 variants. Study details: Enrolled in COV1001, the donor was in the Ad26.COV2.S trial arm, which received the vaccine.

Documented treatment: 15 to 20 received Ad26.COV2.S at low or high dose, single or two shots; several received placebo; per-sample allocation not given. Sampling occurred on day 63 after the first vaccine or placebo injection. The protocol was immunoSEQ multiplex PCR, while the TCRdb copy is restricted to in-frame clones and leaves out a portion. The sample contains around 400,000 clones, about 89% of which appear only once. The specimen comprised peripheral blood, sampled in a trial of Ad26.COV2.S vaccine versus placebo. The sequence was collected from a person aged 18-65 years who received the Ad26.COV2.S COVID-19 vaccine or a placebo.

This chain's CDR3 is CSYRIAGGSDTQYF. CDR3 DNA: TGCAGCTATAGGATTGCGGGAGGGTCAGATACGCAGTATTTT. The chain is built from TRBV29-1 and TRBJ2-3; 9 bases are shared with TRBD2. Per germline, CDR1 SQVTM and CDR2 ANQGSEA. The trim removed 8 bases at V and 4 bases at J, leaving 10 bases unmatched. This CDR3 has 14 residues.